The rows below give T cell receptor beta chains drawn from one sample of a study of blood T cell repertoires in COVID-19. Method: immunoSEQ multiplex PCR; TCRdb's copy keeps in-frame clones and lacks some. Of 100,000 to 140,000 clones in the sample, approximately 84% were seen once. Sequenced sample: peripheral blood. The receptors derive from a human donor in a cohort sampled during active COVID-19. Each CDR3 is given with its conserved first and last residue. Fields, in order: CDR3 protein, CDR3 DNA, D gene, J gene, V gene, clone size. D genes are given only for firm matches. Clone size is given for some rows only: seen once, a few or many times, or a class if the clone is expanded.

cdr3_aa: CASSQGLRGRPGNTIYF; cdr3_nt: TGTGCCAGCAGCCAAGGGCTGAGAGGGCGCCCTGGAAACACCATATATTTT; d_call: .; j_call: TRBJ1-3; v_call: TRBV14; clone_size: .
cdr3_aa: CATSIGGAEAEAFF; cdr3_nt: TGCGCCACCTCAATCGGCGGGGCCGAGGCTGAAGCTTTCTTT; d_call: .; j_call: TRBJ1-1; v_call: TRBV5-1; clone_size: .
cdr3_aa: CASGLAGGPADTQYF; cdr3_nt: TGTGCCAGCGGACTAGCGGGAGGGCCGGCAGATACGCAGTATTTT; d_call: TRBD2; j_call: TRBJ2-3; v_call: TRBV9; clone_size: once
cdr3_aa: CASSQPGDNSPLHF; cdr3_nt: TGTGCCAGCAGCCAACCAGGGGATAATTCACCCCTCCACTTT; d_call: .; j_call: TRBJ1-6; v_call: TRBV3-1/TRBV3-2; clone_size: .
cdr3_aa: CASRTQGPNSPLHF; cdr3_nt: TGTGCCAGCAGGACACAGGGACCTAATTCACCCCTCCACTTT; d_call: .; j_call: TRBJ1-6; v_call: TRBV25-1; clone_size: .
cdr3_aa: CASSLRGLSTDTQYF; cdr3_nt: TGTGCCAGCAGCTTGAGGGGCCTGAGCACAGATACGCAGTATTTT; d_call: .; j_call: TRBJ2-3; v_call: TRBV5-5; clone_size: .
cdr3_aa: CASSFLERNIQYF; cdr3_nt: TGTGCCAGTAGCTTCCTCGAGAGAAACATTCAGTACTTC; d_call: .; j_call: TRBJ2-4; v_call: TRBV19; clone_size: .
cdr3_aa: CAISESGLAKVGNEQFF; cdr3_nt: TGTGCCATCAGTGAGTCCGGACTAGCGAAAGTCGGCAATGAGCAGTTCTTC; d_call: TRBD2; j_call: TRBJ2-1; v_call: TRBV10-3; clone_size: .
cdr3_aa: CASSPSTSSYNEQFF; cdr3_nt: TGTGCCAGCTCACCAAGTACTTCCTCCTACAATGAGCAGTTCTTC; d_call: .; j_call: TRBJ2-1; v_call: TRBV18; clone_size: once
cdr3_aa: CASSHTRQETQYF; cdr3_nt: TGTGCCAGCAGCCATACTCGGCAAGAGACCCAGTACTTC; d_call: .; j_call: TRBJ2-5; v_call: TRBV3-1/TRBV3-2; clone_size: .
cdr3_aa: CASSPSGGIQETQYF; cdr3_nt: TGTGCCAGCTCACCATCGGGCGGGATCCAAGAGACCCAGTACTTC; d_call: .; j_call: TRBJ2-5; v_call: TRBV18; clone_size: .
cdr3_aa: CASSFGGGQETQYF; cdr3_nt: TGTGCCAGCAGTTTCGGGGGGGGTCAAGAGACCCAGTACTTC; d_call: TRBD2; j_call: TRBJ2-5; v_call: TRBV6-2/TRBV6-3; clone_size: .
cdr3_aa: CASSFRGSSSYEQYF; cdr3_nt: TGTGCCAGCAGCTTTCGAGGTTCAAGCTCCTACGAGCAGTACTTC; d_call: .; j_call: TRBJ2-7; v_call: TRBV7-9; clone_size: .
cdr3_aa: CASSLTGTWSQETQYF; cdr3_nt: TGTGCCAGCAGCTTGACCGGGACATGGAGCCAAGAGACCCAGTACTTC; d_call: .; j_call: TRBJ2-5; v_call: TRBV7-9; clone_size: .
cdr3_aa: CATSETGEVEQYF; cdr3_nt: TGTGCCACCAGTGAAACAGGGGAGGTCGAGCAGTACTTC; d_call: .; j_call: TRBJ2-7; v_call: TRBV24-1; clone_size: once
cdr3_aa: CAISVGQSQETQYF; cdr3_nt: TGTGCCATCAGTGTTGGACAGAGCCAAGAGACCCAGTACTTC; d_call: .; j_call: TRBJ2-5; v_call: TRBV10-3; clone_size: .
cdr3_aa: CASSTAGGGTNYGYTF; cdr3_nt: TGTGCCAGCAGCACGGCGGGCGGGGGCACTAACTATGGCTACACCTTC; d_call: .; j_call: TRBJ1-2; v_call: TRBV7-6; clone_size: once
cdr3_aa: CASSQESLAGNTGELFF; cdr3_nt: TGCGCCAGCAGCCAAGAGAGTCTAGCGGGAAACACCGGGGAGCTGTTTTTT; d_call: TRBD2; j_call: TRBJ2-2; v_call: TRBV4-1; clone_size: .
cdr3_aa: CASSPNPGQTSGNTIYF; cdr3_nt: TGTGCCAGCAGCCCCAACCCGGGACAGACCTCTGGAAACACCATATATTTT; d_call: TRBD1; j_call: TRBJ1-3; v_call: TRBV9; clone_size: .
cdr3_aa: CASSPGRNTYNEQFF; cdr3_nt: TGTGCCAGCAGCCCTGGTCGAAACACATACAATGAGCAGTTCTTC; d_call: .; j_call: TRBJ2-1; v_call: TRBV7-6; clone_size: .
cdr3_aa: CASSIVRGIITEAFF; cdr3_nt: TGTGCCAGTAGTATAGTTCGGGGGATAATCACTGAAGCTTTCTTT; d_call: .; j_call: TRBJ1-1; v_call: TRBV19; clone_size: .
cdr3_aa: CASSPDWNTEAFF; cdr3_nt: TGTGCCAGCAGTCCGGACTGGAACACTGAAGCTTTCTTT; d_call: .; j_call: TRBJ1-1; v_call: TRBV7-2; clone_size: .
cdr3_aa: CSHQGVGTDTQYF; cdr3_nt: TGCAGCCACCAGGGTGTCGGCACAGATACGCAGTATTTT; d_call: .; j_call: TRBJ2-3; v_call: TRBV29-1; clone_size: .
cdr3_aa: CASSLNPSGTGMDTGELFF; cdr3_nt: TGTGCCAGCAGCTTAAATCCCTCCGGGACAGGGATGGACACCGGGGAGCTGTTTTTT; d_call: TRBD1; j_call: TRBJ2-2; v_call: TRBV7-2; clone_size: .
cdr3_aa: CASSSGGLQGLLAKNIQYF; cdr3_nt: TGTGCCAGCAGCAGCGGGGGCCTACAGGGACTTTTAGCCAAAAACATTCAGTACTTC; d_call: .; j_call: TRBJ2-4; v_call: TRBV21-1; clone_size: .
cdr3_aa: CASSPGEPNTGELFF; cdr3_nt: TGTGCCAGCAGTCCAGGGGAGCCGAACACCGGGGAGCTGTTTTTT; d_call: .; j_call: TRBJ2-2; v_call: TRBV27; clone_size: .
cdr3_aa: CASSPLSEGSHGYTF; cdr3_nt: TGTGCCAGCAGCCCTCTCTCGGAGGGCTCTCACGGCTACACCTTC; d_call: .; j_call: TRBJ1-2; v_call: TRBV7-6; clone_size: .
cdr3_aa: CASSSAGGADTQYF; cdr3_nt: TGTGCCAGCAGTTCAGCGGGGGGCGCGGATACGCAGTATTTT; d_call: TRBD2; j_call: TRBJ2-3; v_call: TRBV5-6; clone_size: .